One and the same sample provided the 3 T cell receptor beta chains below, sequenced in a study of patients and donors after allogeneic stem cell transplantation (dated by TCRdb to the early 2020s). Library preparation was by RT-PCR. TCRdb names NextSeq 550 as the instrument used. TCRdb reanalyzed the raw reads on its own, using fastp at Q25 for trimming and MiXCR for clone calling, and kept in-frame beta chains. Under each unique CDR3 protein, matching rows form one entry showing the most common genes and DNA. For this sample there are more than 850,000 distinct CDR3 sequences; 15% to 20% appear just once. Around 6% of the sample is taken by the ten largest. The sample consisted of blood, either unsorted or a sorted T cell fraction (not recorded which). Receptors originate from a human donor who was either an allogeneic HSCT recipient or a stem cell or donor lymphocyte infusion donor (not recorded which). It is not recorded whose cells these are; they may come from a transplant donor.

Only a few counts were recorded for this clonotype. The gene calls are TRBV7-2 and TRBJ2-7, with a weak D call TRBD1 (6 bases). From germline, CDR1 is SGHTA and CDR2 FQGNSA. The CDR3 runs 11 residues. Trimming cost V 4 bases and J 13 bases, with 14 bases left between them. The CDR3 sequence: CASSSGDWRYF. The CDR3, as DNA: TGTGCCAGCAGCTCAGGGGATTGGCGATACTTC.

This clonotype was counted ten times or more. The genes are TRBV7-2 and TRBJ1-1; D is unclear. Germline CDR1 SGHTA, CDR2 FQGNSA. The CDR3 length is 14 residues. V was shortened by 5 bases and J by 2 bases, with 12 bases between the two germline ends. This CDR3 reads CASSPGGVNTEAFF. The CDR3 region has the DNA TGTGCCAGCAGCCCAGGCGGGGTCAACACTGAAGCTTTCTTT.

This clonotype turned up a few times. In nucleotides, the CDR3 is TGTGCCAGCAGCTTACTAAGCGGCAGCCGCGGGGAGCTGTTTTTT. Translation: CASSLLSGSRGELFF. This sequence joins TRBV5-6 and TRBJ2-2; TRBD2 is a possible D gene (5 bases). The CDR3 extends over 15 amino acids. Germline-derived CDR1 and CDR2 are SGHDT and YYEEEE. The ends were cut back, 2 bases at V and 7 bases at J, with 15 bases in the middle.